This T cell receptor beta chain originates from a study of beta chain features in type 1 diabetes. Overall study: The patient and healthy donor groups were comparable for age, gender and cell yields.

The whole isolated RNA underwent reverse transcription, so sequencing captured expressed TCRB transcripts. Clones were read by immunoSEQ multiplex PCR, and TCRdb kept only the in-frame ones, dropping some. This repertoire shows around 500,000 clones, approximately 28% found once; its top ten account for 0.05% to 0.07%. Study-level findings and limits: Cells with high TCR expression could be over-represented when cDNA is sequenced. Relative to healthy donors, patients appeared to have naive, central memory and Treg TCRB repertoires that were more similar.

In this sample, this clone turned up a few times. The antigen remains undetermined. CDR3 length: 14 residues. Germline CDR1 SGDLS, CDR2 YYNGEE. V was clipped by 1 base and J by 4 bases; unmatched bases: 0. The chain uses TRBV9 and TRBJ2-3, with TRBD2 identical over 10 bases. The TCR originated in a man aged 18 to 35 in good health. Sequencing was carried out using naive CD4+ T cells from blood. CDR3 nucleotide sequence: TGTGCCAGCAGCGTACTAGCGGGAGCAGATACGCAGTATTTT. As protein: CASSVLAGADTQYF.